These 14 T cell receptor beta chains originate from one sample sequenced in a study of T cells after posttransplantation cyclophosphamide. Controls had myeloablative marrow grafts with methotrexate and calcineurin inhibitor, sampled at 1 year. The method was immunoSEQ multiplex PCR; TCRdb's version includes in-frame clones alone and lacks a portion of them. The sample has about 15,000 clones, roughly 83% seen once; the top ten hold about 5%. The sample was PBMCs, taken less than 400 days after allogeneic stem cell transplant with calcineurin inhibitor and methotrexate. The receptors come from a male patient in his late teens or twenties who received an allogeneic stem cell transplant from a related donor, was CMV-positive, and had no GVHD. Some T cells may be graft donor cells.

The chain couples TRBV7-2 to TRBJ2-1, with D tentatively TRBD2 (5 bases). Per germline, CDR1 SGHTA and CDR2 FQGNSA. Trimming stripped 5 bases from V and 4 bases from J, with 15 bases between. CDR3 length: 15 residues. CDR3 DNA sequence: TGTGCCAGCAGCGACGCGCATCCGGGATACAATGAGCAGTTCTTC. It encodes CASSDAHPGYNEQFF.

This clone was seen just once. This chain uses TRBV5-1 with TRBJ1-1; 7 bases align to TRBD1. Germline V gene sequence: CDR1 SGHRS, CDR2 YFSETQ. Trimming at V came to 1 base and at J to 0 bases, leaving 3 bases not matched to a gene. This CDR3 spans 15 amino acids. The CDR3: CASSLSGTVNTEAFF. DNA of the CDR3: TGCGCCAGCAGCTTGTCCGGGACAGTGAACACTGAAGCTTTCTTT.

V and J are TRBV7-2 and TRBJ2-3, with 13 bases fitting TRBD2. After removal of 8 bases from V and 6 bases from J, the junction contained 8 bases not matched to a gene. CDR1 and CDR2 from the germline V gene are SGHTA and FQGNSA. The length of the CDR3 is 15 residues. CDR3 sequence: CASSGTSGTGDTQYF. The CDR3 nucleotides are TGTGCCAGCTCCGGGACTAGCGGGACCGGGGATACGCAGTATTTT. Full variable domain (rest looked up from reference TRBV7-2 and TRBJ2-3): GAGVSQSPSNKVTEKGKDVELRCDPISGHTALYWYRQSLGQGLEFLIYFQGNSAPDKSGLPSDRFSAERTGGSVSTLTIQRTQQEDSAVYLCASSGTSGTGDTQYFGPGTRLTVL.

Turning to this clone: One end of the junction does not line up with germline, which may come from a read error. The chain recombines TRBV7-9 with TRBJ2-1, with 7 bases matching TRBD1. CDR3 length: 15 amino acids. CDR1 SEHNR and CDR2 FQNEAQ come from the germline V gene (reference sequence). The CDR3 nucleotides are TGTGCCAGCAGCTTAAGACAGGGTTCCTACAGTGAGCAGTTCTTC. Translating it yields CASSLRQGSYSEQFF.

This clone was seen a few times. The chain employs TRBV12-5 and TRBJ1-5, with D tentatively TRBD1 (5 bases). CDR1 and CDR2 (germline): LGHNT, FRNRAP. The length of the CDR3 is 13 residues. The ends were cut back, 3 bases at V and 6 bases at J, with 9 bases in the middle. The CDR3 DNA reads as TGTGCTAGTGGTTTCGGGGGAGGTCAGCCCCAGCATTTT. Its translation is CASGFGGGQPQHF.

The CDR3 DNA reads TGTGCCAGCAGTTATTCGGGAGCAACTAATGAAAAACTGTTTTTT. Translating it yields CASSYSGATNEKLFF. V and J are TRBV6-5 and TRBJ1-4; the D is unclear. Trimming left V 3 bases short and J 0 bases short, with 8 bases between. Germline lookup yields CDR1 MNHEY and CDR2 SVGAGI. The CDR3 spans 15 residues.

The chain employs TRBV6-5 and TRBJ1-3, with TRBD1 matching 7 bases. V shed 6 bases, J shed 0 bases, and the junction held 5 bases outside the gene matches. Germline CDR1 and CDR2: MNHEY and SVGAGI. This CDR3 has 15 residues. CDR3 amino acids: CASSWDRFSGNTIYF. CDR3 in DNA: TGTGCCAGCAGCTGGGACAGATTCTCTGGAAACACCATATATTTT.

This clone showed up just a few times. The V call is TRBV27, the J call TRBJ1-6; D is undetermined. Germline CDR1 reads MNHEY; CDR2 reads SMNVEV (reference sequence). This CDR3 region has 18 residues. The V end lost 8 bases, the J end lost 0 bases, and 20 bases lay between the germline ends. Here the CDR3 reads CASAITGFPSSYNSPLHF. CDR3 sequence (DNA): TGTGCCAGCGCCATTACGGGGTTTCCCAGCTCCTATAATTCACCCCTCCACTTT.

As to this clone: The sample holds other DNA sequences that translate to the same CDR3. V and J are TRBV7-8 and TRBJ1-5; no clear D gene. CDR3 length: 14 amino acids. The germline V gene has CDR1 SGHVS and CDR2 FQNEAQ. Trimming left V 1 base short and J 7 bases short, with 11 bases between. As DNA, the CDR3 is TGTGCCAGCAGCTTAGGGCCGGAGGGCCAGCCCCAGCATTTT. Translated, it gives CASSLGPEGQPQHF.

Comments on this clone: The junction and the germline gene differ at one end; a read error may be behind it. The chain recombines TRBV4-3 with TRBJ2-1, with unresolved D. This CDR3 region has 17 residues. Germline CDR1 is LGHNA and CDR2 is YSLEER. DNA for the CDR3: TGCGCCAGCAGCCAAGGGGTCGCGCAAAGCTCCTACAGTGAGCAGTTCTTC. Its translation is CASSQGVAQSSYSEQFF.

CDR3 sequence: CASSLLTSRETQYF. CDR3 nucleotide sequence: TGTGCCAGCAGCTTGCTGACTAGCCGAGAGACCCAGTACTTC. This rearrangement joins TRBV11-1 to TRBJ2-5; 7 nucleotides agree with TRBD2. V dropped 3 bases and J dropped 4; count of bases not matched to a gene: 5. CDR1 and CDR2 (germline): SGHAT, FQDESV (reference sequence). The CDR3 covers 14 residues.

As DNA, the CDR3 is TGTGCCAGCAGGCGCCGTGTTTCAGAGGCCTACGAGCAGTACTTC. Protein: CASRRRVSEAYEQYF. V usage is TRBV28 and J usage is TRBJ2-5; D gene unclear. The DNA end is a closer match to TRBJ2-7, so the J assignment may be wrong. Germline V gene lookup returns CDR1 MDHEN and CDR2 SYDVKM. The CDR3 is made up of 15 amino acids.

V is TRBV27 and J is TRBJ2-1, with 10 bases fitting TRBD2. The V gene's germline CDR1 is MNHEY and CDR2 SMNVEV (reference sequence). CDR3 length: 15 residues. The trim removed 1 base at V and 9 bases at J, leaving 6 bases unmatched. CDR3 amino acids: CASSLLAGGSGEQFF. DNA of the CDR3: TGTGCCAGCAGTTTATTAGCGGGAGGATCGGGTGAGCAGTTCTTC.

V gene TRBV28 combines with J gene TRBJ1-1; 8 bases match TRBD1. The CDR3 extends over 15 amino acids. Germline V gives CDR1 MDHEN, CDR2 SYDVKM. The J segment lost 7 bases and the V segment lost 4 bases, leaving 11 bases of the junction unmatched. CDR3 DNA: TGTGCCAGCAGTTACCCGGACAGGGAGACTAATGAAGCTTTCTTT. It codes for CASSYPDRETNEAFF.